This TCR beta chain was observed in a study of T cell responses to AZD1222 COVID-19 vaccine. Study-wide results and caveats: The reported proportion of spike-specific TCRs targeting unmutated variant regions was nearly half. Among those given AZD1222, only 5 to 7 were seropositive at baseline. Spike-specific TCR repertoires showed rising breadth and depth after two AZD1222 doses. Without day 14 samples, only post-peak T cell repertoires were studied.

Clones were read by immunoSEQ multiplex PCR, and TCRdb kept only the in-frame ones, dropping some. The repertoire holds about 80,000 clones, with 91% as singletons. Comment on this clone: The target antigen is unknown.

Trimming at V came to 8 bases and at J to 3 bases, leaving 7 bases not matched to a gene. This CDR3 comprises 15 residues. From germline, CDR1 is MNHEY and CDR2 SMNVEV (reference sequence). The receptor comes from an adult who received the AZD1222 COVID-19 vaccine. This specimen was peripheral blood, taken 28 days after the second AZD1222 dose. The chain employs TRBV27 and TRBJ2-7, with 13 bases that match TRBD2. DNA of the CDR3: TGTGCCAGCGGTAGGACTAGCGGGAGTATCTACGAGCAGTACTTC. This encodes CASGRTSGSIYEQYF.